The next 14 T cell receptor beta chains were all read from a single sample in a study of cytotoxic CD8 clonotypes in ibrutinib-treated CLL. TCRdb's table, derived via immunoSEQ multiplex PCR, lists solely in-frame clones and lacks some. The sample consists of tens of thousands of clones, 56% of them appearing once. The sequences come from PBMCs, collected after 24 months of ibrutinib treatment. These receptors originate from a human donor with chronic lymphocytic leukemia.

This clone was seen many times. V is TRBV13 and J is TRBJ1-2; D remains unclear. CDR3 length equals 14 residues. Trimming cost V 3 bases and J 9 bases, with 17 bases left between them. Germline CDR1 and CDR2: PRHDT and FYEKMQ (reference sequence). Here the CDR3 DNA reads TGTGCCAGCAGCTTGGTCCAATACTCTTATAGCTACACCTTC. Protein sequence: CASSLVQYSYSYTF.

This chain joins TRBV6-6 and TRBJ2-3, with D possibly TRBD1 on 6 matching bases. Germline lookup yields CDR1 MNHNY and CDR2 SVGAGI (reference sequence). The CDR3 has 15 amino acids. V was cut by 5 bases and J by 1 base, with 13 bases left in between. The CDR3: CASSPRDTRTDTQYF. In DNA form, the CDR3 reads TGTGCCAGCAGTCCCCGGGACACTCGCACAGATACGCAGTATTTT.

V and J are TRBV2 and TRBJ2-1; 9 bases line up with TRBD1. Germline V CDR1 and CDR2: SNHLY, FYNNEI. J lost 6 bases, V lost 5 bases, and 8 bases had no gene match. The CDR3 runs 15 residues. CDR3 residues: CASSRMTGGGNEQFF. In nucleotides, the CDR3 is TGTGCCAGCAGTAGGATGACAGGGGGTGGCAATGAGCAGTTCTTC.

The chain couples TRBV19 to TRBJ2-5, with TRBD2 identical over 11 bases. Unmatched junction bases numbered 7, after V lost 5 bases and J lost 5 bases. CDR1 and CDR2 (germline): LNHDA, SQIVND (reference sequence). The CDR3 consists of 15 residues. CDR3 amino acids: CASSPALAGGETQYF. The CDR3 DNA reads TGTGCCAGTAGTCCCGCCCTAGCGGGGGGTGAGACCCAGTACTTC.

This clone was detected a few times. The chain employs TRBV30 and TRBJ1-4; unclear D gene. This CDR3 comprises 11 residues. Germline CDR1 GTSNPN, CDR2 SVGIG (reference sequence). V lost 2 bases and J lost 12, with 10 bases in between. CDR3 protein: CAWSRRSELFF. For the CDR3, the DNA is TGTGCCTGGAGTAGGCGTTCGGAACTGTTTTTT.

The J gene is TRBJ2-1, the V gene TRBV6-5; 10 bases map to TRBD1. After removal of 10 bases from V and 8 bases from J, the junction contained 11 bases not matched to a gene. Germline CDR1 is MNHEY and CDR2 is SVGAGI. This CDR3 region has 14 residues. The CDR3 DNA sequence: TGTGCCATCATCCCGGGACAGGGGTACCATGAGCAGTTCTTC. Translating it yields CAIIPGQGYHEQFF.

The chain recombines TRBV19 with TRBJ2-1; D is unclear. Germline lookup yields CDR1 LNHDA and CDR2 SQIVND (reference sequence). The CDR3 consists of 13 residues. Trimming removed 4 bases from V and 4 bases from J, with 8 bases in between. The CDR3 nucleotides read TGTGCCAGTAGTAGAATGGGGTACAATGAGCAGTTCTTC. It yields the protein CASSRMGYNEQFF. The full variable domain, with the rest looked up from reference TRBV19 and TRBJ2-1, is DGGITQSPKYLFRKEGQNVTLSCEQNLNHDAMYWYRQDPGQGLRLIYYSQIVNDFQKGDIAEGYSVSREKKESFPLTVTSAQKNPTAFYLCASSRMGYNEQFFGPGTRLTVL.

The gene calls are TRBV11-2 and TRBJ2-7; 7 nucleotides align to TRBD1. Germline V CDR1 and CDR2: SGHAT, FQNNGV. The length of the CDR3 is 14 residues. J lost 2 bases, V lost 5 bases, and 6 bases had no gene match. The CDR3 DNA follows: TGTGCCAGCAGCCGGACAGGATCTACCTACGAGCAGTACTTC. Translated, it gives CASSRTGSTYEQYF.

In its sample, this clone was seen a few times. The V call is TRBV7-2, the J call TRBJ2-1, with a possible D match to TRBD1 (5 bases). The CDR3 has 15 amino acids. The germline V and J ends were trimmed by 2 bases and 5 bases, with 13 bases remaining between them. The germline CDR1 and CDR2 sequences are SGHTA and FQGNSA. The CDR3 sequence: CASSLRQGYDNEQFF. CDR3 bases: TGTGCCAGCAGCTTAAGGCAGGGTTACGACAATGAGCAGTTCTTC.

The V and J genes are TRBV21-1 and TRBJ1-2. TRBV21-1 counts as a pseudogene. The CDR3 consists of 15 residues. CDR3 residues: CASSKVGTENYGYTF. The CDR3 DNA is TGTGCCAGCAGCAAAGTTGGGACGGAGAACTATGGCTACACCTTC.

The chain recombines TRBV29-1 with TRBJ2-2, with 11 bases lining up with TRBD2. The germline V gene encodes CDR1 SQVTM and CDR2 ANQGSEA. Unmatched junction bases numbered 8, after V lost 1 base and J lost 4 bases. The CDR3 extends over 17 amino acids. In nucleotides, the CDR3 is TGCAGCGTTGAAGGAGGGTCGGGGACTAGCGGCACCGGGGAGCTGTTTTTT. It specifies CSVEGGSGTSGTGELFF.

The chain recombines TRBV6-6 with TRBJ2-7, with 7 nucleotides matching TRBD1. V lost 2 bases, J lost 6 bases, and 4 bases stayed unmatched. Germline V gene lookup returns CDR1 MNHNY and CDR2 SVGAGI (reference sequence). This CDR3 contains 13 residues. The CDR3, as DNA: TGTGCCAGCAGTTACCTCGACAGGGCCGAGCAGTACTTC. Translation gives CASSYLDRAEQYF.

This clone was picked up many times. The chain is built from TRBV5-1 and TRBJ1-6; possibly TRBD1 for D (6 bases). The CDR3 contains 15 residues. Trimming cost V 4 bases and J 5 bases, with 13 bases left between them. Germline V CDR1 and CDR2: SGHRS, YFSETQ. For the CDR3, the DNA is TGCGCCAGCAGCCCGGGGGGCCCCAATAATTCACCCCTCCACTTT. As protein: CASSPGGPNNSPLHF.

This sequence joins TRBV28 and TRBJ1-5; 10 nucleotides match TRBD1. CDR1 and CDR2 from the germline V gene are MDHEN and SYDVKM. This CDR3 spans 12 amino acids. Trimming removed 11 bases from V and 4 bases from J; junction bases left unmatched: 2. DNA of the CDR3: TGTGCCGGACAGGGGGGGAATCAGCCCCAGCATTTT. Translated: CAGQGGNQPQHF.